The 18 T cell receptor beta chains listed next were all sequenced from one sample in a study of vaccination effects on CD4 cells after COVID-19. Some clones are missing from TCRdb's copy, which holds only in-frame ones; the method was immunoSEQ multiplex PCR. Among under 55,000 clones listed, 70% were seen once. Once cultured for 10 days, the cells underwent separation to obtain CD4+ T cells. It was two doses of either the BNT162b2 or mRNA-1273 vaccine that participants received. These receptors' antigens are unknown. The sample consisted of CD4+ T cells from PBMCs cultured without peptide, taken after COVID-19 vaccination. The receptors originated from a human donor who received a COVID-19 vaccine.

The chain is built from TRBV20-1 and TRBJ2-1; 7 nucleotides align to TRBD1. After removal of 3 bases from V and 2 bases from J, the junction contained 4 bases not matched to a gene. The CDR3 length is 14 residues. The V gene's germline CDR1 is DFQATT and CDR2 SNEGSKA (reference sequence). This chain's CDR3 is CSASLGGTYNEQFF. CDR3 nucleotides: TGCAGTGCTAGTCTAGGGGGCACCTACAATGAGCAGTTCTTC.

This chain uses TRBV5-5 with TRBJ1-5, with 7 nucleotides matching TRBD1. With V trimmed by 4 bases and J by 5 bases, 6 bases remained unmatched. CDR3 size: 14 residues. Looked up from germline, CDR1 is SGHKS and CDR2 is YYEKEE (reference sequence). The CDR3 sequence: CASSGDRVDQPQHF. The CDR3 region has the DNA TGTGCCAGCAGCGGCGACAGGGTGGATCAGCCCCAGCATTTT.

This chain links TRBV18 with TRBJ2-7; TRBD1 matches at 12 bases. Trimming removed 2 bases from V and 7 bases from J; junction bases left unmatched: 9. The CDR3 covers 16 residues. CDR1 and CDR2 from the germline V gene are KGHSH and LQKENI. As DNA, the CDR3 is TGTGCCAGCTCACCAACCGGGACAGGGGGCCGAGGGGAGCAGTACTTC. It translates to CASSPTGTGGRGEQYF.

The gene calls are TRBV6-1 and TRBJ2-1; 15 nucleotides align to TRBD2. Per the germline V gene, CDR1 is MNHNS and CDR2 is SASEGT. This CDR3 has 19 residues. With V trimmed by 3 bases and J by 0 bases, 6 bases remained unmatched. The CDR3 DNA is TGTGCCAGCAGTGAGTTGGGGACTAGCGGGAGGAGCTCCTACAATGAGCAGTTCTTC. Its translation: CASSELGTSGRSSYNEQFF.

V and J are TRBV5-4 and TRBJ2-6; maybe TRBD1 (5 bases). Germline assignment: CDR1 SGHNT and CDR2 YYREEE (reference sequence). The V and J ends lost 4 bases and 2 bases respectively, with 13 bases between them. CDR3 length: 16 amino acids. The CDR3 loop is CASSRPTGAGANVLTF. The CDR3 DNA follows: TGTGCCAGCAGCAGACCAACAGGAGCTGGGGCCAACGTCCTGACTTTC.

The chain employs TRBV3-1 (or the pseudogene TRBV3-2) and TRBJ2-7; D is ambiguous. Germline assignment: CDR1 LGHDT and CDR2 YNNKEL (reference sequence). V lost 1 base and J 5 bases, leaving 9 bases between the germline ends. The CDR3 runs 13 residues. The CDR3 nucleotides read TGTGCCAGCAGCCAAGGGCCCTGGGACGAGCAGTACTTC. Amino acid sequence: CASSQGPWDEQYF.

This clone was picked up one time. The chain couples TRBV7-7 to TRBJ2-3; unclear D gene. The germline CDR1 and CDR2 sequences are SSHAT and FNYEAQ (reference sequence). The ends were cut back, 1 base at V and 0 bases at J, with 2 bases in the middle. This CDR3 has 13 amino acids. The CDR3 spells CASSLDSTDTQYF. The CDR3, as DNA: TGTGCCAGCAGCTTAGACAGCACAGATACGCAGTATTTT.

This clone was counted ten times or more. The gene calls are TRBV10-3 and TRBJ1-1, with a tentative D call TRBD1 (6 bases). Per the germline V gene, CDR1 is ENHRY and CDR2 is SYGVKD. CDR3 length: 13 amino acids. With 9 bases removed from V and 3 bases from J, the gap between germline ends came to 14 bases. In DNA, the CDR3 is TGTGCCATGAAACAGGGTCTGGACACTGAAGCTTTCTTT. Translation: CAMKQGLDTEAFF.

This clone was detected only a few times. V usage is TRBV6-1 and J usage is TRBJ1-2, with 9 bases identical to TRBD1. V lost 1 base to trimming and J lost 4 bases; unmatched junction nucleotides: 7. Germline CDR1 MNHNS, CDR2 SASEGT. The length of the CDR3 is 16 residues. CDR3 protein: CASSEEGTGPGYGYTF. The CDR3 DNA follows: TGTGCCAGCAGTGAAGAGGGGACAGGGCCTGGCTATGGCTACACCTTC.

Turning to this clone: One end of the junction varies from germline; a read error may be responsible. The V and J genes are TRBV5-5 and TRBJ2-2, with D perhaps TRBD1 (5 bases). CDR1 and CDR2 (germline): SGHKS, YYEKEE (reference sequence). The CDR3 length is 15 residues. The DNA for the CDR3 is TGTGCCAGCAGCTTGGAGCCAGGGCTCACCAGGGAGCTGTTTTTT. As protein: CASSLEPGLTRELFF.

V and J are TRBV27 and TRBJ2-7, with no clear D. Deletions cut 3 bases from V and 2 bases from J, with 8 bases between. This CDR3 has 13 residues. Germline CDR1 MNHEY, CDR2 SMNVEV (reference sequence). The CDR3 nucleotides read TGTGCCAGCAGTTTTACCTCAGCCTACGAGCAGTACTTC. Translated: CASSFTSAYEQYF.

The chain couples TRBV9 to TRBJ2-2, with 7 positions matching TRBD1. CDR3 length equals 17 residues. V dropped 3 bases and J dropped 0; count of bases not matched to a gene: 8. The germline gives CDR1 SGDLS, CDR2 YYNGEE. Here the CDR3 reads CASSERGRPANTGELFF. CDR3 DNA: TGTGCCAGCAGCGAGAGGGGGCGGCCCGCGAACACCGGGGAGCTGTTTTTT.

This chain links TRBV5-1 with TRBJ1-4; tentatively, D is TRBD1 (5 bases). With 1 base removed from V and 1 base from J, the gap between germline ends came to 8 bases. Germline assignment: CDR1 SGHRS and CDR2 YFSETQ. CDR3 size: 15 residues. CDR3 in DNA: TGCGCCAGCAGCTTGACTGGGGGAACTAATGAAAAACTGTTTTTT. Residues: CASSLTGGTNEKLFF.

The chain uses TRBV5-8 and TRBJ1-6; D is unresolved. Germline-derived CDR1 and CDR2 are SGHTS and YDEGEE. The CDR3 sequence is 17 residues long. Trimming stripped 0 bases from V and 9 bases from J, with 19 bases between. DNA for the CDR3: TGTGCCAGCAGCTTGGAACTTCGGGCAGTTCTTCGTTCACCCCTCCACTTT. It is translated as CASSLELRAVLRSPLHF.

CDR3 residues: CASSLRAVGYGYTF. The CDR3 DNA reads TGTGCCAGCAGTTTACGGGCTGTCGGCTATGGCTACACCTTC. This chain uses TRBV27 with TRBJ1-2; D is unclear. Deletions cut 2 bases from V and 4 bases from J, with 11 bases between. CDR3 length equals 14 residues. Germline CDR1 is MNHEY and CDR2 is SMNVEV (reference sequence).

This chain connects TRBV6-5 to TRBJ1-1, with D possibly TRBD1 on 5 matching bases. This CDR3 is built from 15 residues. Germline V gives CDR1 MNHEY, CDR2 SVGAGI. The ends were cut back, 7 bases at V and 4 bases at J, with 19 bases in the middle. CDR3 amino acids: CASTRMGRRGTEAFF. The CDR3 DNA reads TGTGCCAGCACCCGGATGGGGCGCCGCGGCACTGAAGCTTTCTTT.

CDR3 sequence reads: CASSPRAGGRTDTQYF. Here the CDR3 DNA reads TGTGCCAGCAGCCCCCGTGCGGGAGGACGCACAGATACGCAGTATTTT. V gene TRBV2 combines with J gene TRBJ2-3, with 8 bases identical to TRBD2. V shed 6 bases, J shed 1 base, and the junction held 9 bases outside the gene matches. CDR3 size: 16 residues. From germline, CDR1 is SNHLY and CDR2 FYNNEI.

The chain combines TRBV5-1 with TRBJ2-7, with 10 bases identical to TRBD2. In germline, CDR1 is SGHRS, CDR2 YFSETQ. V gave up 5 bases and J gave up 2 bases; unmatched junction bases: 4. The length of the CDR3 is 14 residues. CDR3 protein: CASSLAGGPYEQYF. DNA for the CDR3: TGCGCCAGCAGTTTAGCGGGGGGACCCTACGAGCAGTACTTC.